This T cell receptor beta chain stems from a study of T cells in Graves' hyperthyroidism and ophthalmopathy. Study-wide findings and caveats: Most thyroid-expanded clonotypes above 0.001 were also found in blood. Ophthalmopathy onset followed model prediction by a median approximately six months. Ophthalmopathy stood apart from stable hyperthyroidism in a 13 V-J model.

Lactation, pregnancy, other autoimmune disease or uncontrolled infection excluded patients. On this clonotype: Its matching antigen is unknown.

RNA transcripts provided the source from which TCR beta CDR3 regions were amplified. A set of HTBI primers served as the primers for a first-round RT-PCR of the TCR CDR3. From the multiplex PCR reads, TCRdb called clonotypes with MiXCR, one entry per CDR3 protein. The sample holds 270,000 or so distinct CDR3 sequences, roughly 15% seen once. The sequence was obtained from a woman in her 50s with Graves' hyperthyroidism that later progressed to Graves' ophthalmopathy. The source material was blood.

Here the CDR3 DNA reads TGTGCCAGCTCCGGGGGGGGCTTAAGCACAGATACGCAGTATTTT. This gives the protein CASSGGGLSTDTQYF. The chain carries TRBV5-4 and TRBJ2-3, with TRBD2 matching over 8 bases. CDR1 and CDR2 from the germline V gene are SGHNT and YYREEE (reference sequence). The CDR3 runs 15 residues. V lost 7 bases, J lost 0 bases, and 7 bases stayed unmatched. The complete variable domain, with remaining parts taken from reference TRBV5-4 and TRBJ2-3, reads ETGVTQSPTHLIKTRGQQVTLRCSSQSGHNTVSWYQQALGQGPQFIFQYYREEENGRGNFPPRFSGLQFPNYSSELNVNALELDDSALYLCASSGGGLSTDTQYFGPGTRLTVL.